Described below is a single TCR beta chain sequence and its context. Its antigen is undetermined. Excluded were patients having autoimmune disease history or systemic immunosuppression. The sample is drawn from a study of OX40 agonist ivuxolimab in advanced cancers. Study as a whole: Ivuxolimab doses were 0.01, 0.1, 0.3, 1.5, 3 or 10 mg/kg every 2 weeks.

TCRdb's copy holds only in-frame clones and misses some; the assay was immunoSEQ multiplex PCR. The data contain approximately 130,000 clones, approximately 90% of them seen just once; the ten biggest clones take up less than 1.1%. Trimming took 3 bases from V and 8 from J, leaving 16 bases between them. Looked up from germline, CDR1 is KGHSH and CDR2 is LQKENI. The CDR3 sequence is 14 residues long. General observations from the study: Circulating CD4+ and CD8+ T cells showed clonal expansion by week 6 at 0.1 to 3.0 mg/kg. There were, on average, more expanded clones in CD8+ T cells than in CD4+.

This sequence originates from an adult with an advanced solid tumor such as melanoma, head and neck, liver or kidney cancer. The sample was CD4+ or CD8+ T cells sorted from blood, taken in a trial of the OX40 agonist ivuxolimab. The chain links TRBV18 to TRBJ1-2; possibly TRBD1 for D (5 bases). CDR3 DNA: TGTGCCAGCTCACCGGGGACTGACTATGTCGGCTACACCTTC. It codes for CASSPGTDYVGYTF. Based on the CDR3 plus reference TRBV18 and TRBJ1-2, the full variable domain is NAGVMQNPRHLVRRRGQEARLRCSPMKGHSHVYWYRQLPEEGLKFMVYLQKENIIDESGMPKERFSAEFPKEGPSILRIQQVVRGDSAAYFCASSPGTDYVGYTFGSGTRLTVV.